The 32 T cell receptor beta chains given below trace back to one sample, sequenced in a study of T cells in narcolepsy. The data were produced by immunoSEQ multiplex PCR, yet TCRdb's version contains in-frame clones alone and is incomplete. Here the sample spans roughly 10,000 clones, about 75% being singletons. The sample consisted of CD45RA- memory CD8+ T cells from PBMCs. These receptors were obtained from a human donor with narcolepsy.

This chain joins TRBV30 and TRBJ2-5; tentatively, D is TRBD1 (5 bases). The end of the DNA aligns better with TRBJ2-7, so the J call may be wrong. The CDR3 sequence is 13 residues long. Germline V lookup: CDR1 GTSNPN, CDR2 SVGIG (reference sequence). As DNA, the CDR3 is TGTGCCTGGAACGCCGGGCAGGGCTACGAGCAGTACTTC. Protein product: CAWNAGQGYEQYF.

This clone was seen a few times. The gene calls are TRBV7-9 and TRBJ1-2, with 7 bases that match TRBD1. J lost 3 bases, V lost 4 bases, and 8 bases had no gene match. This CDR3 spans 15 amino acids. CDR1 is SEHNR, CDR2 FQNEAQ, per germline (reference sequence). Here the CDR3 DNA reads TGTGCCAGCAGCTCGACGGACAGGTCTGACTATGGCTACACCTTC. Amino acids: CASSSTDRSDYGYTF.

The CDR3 bases are TGTGCCAGCAGCTTAGTGGGACAGGAGGGCTACAATGAGCAGTTCTTC. This gives the protein CASSLVGQEGYNEQFF. The V gene is TRBV5-4, the J gene TRBJ2-1; TRBD1 matches at 8 bases. Germline V lookup: CDR1 SGHNT, CDR2 YYREEE (reference sequence). The V gene end was trimmed by 2 bases and the J gene end by 3 bases; junction bases not matched to a gene: 7. This CDR3 has 16 amino acids.

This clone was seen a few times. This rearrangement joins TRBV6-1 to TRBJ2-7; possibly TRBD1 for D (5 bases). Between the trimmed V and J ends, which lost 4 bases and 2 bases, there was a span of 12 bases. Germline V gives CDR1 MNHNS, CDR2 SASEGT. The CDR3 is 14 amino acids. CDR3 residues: CASSGTRPPYEQYF. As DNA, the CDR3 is TGTGCCAGCAGTGGGACAAGACCCCCCTACGAGCAGTACTTC.

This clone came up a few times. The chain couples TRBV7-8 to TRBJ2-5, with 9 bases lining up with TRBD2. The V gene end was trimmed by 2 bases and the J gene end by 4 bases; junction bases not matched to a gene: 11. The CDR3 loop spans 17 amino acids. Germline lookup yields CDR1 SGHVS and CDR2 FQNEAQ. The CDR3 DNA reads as TGTGCCAGCAGCTTATGGGTAGCGGGGGAGACGGGAGAGACCCAGTACTTC. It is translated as CASSLWVAGETGETQYF.

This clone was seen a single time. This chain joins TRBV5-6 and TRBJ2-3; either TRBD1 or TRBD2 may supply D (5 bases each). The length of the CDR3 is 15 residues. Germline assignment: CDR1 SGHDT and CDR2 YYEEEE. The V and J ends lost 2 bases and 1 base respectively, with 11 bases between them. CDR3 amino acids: CASSFEGQGTDTQYF. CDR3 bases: TGTGCCAGCAGCTTCGAGGGGCAGGGCACAGATACGCAGTATTTT.

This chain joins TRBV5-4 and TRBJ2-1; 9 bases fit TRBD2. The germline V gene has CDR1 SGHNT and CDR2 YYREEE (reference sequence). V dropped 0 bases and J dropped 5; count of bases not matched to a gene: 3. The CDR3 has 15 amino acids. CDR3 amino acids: CASSLVSSGNNEQFF. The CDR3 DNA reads TGTGCCAGCAGCTTGGTCTCTAGCGGGAACAATGAGCAGTTCTTC.

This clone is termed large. CDR3 sequence: CASGYVGTYYEQYF. In DNA, the CDR3 is TGTGCTAGTGGCTACGTAGGCACTTACTACGAGCAGTACTTC. The V gene is TRBV12-5, the J gene TRBJ2-7, with D unresolved. The germline V and J ends were trimmed by 6 bases and 3 bases, with 15 bases remaining between them. Germline V gives CDR1 LGHNT, CDR2 FRNRAP. The CDR3 runs to 14 residues. The whole variable domain, filled in from reference TRBV12-5 and TRBJ2-7, reads DARVTQTPRHKVTEMGQEVTMRCQPILGHNTVFWYRQTMMQGLELLAYFRNRAPLDDSGMPKDRFSAEMPDATLATLKIQPSEPRDSAVYFCASGYVGTYYEQYFGPGTRLTVT.

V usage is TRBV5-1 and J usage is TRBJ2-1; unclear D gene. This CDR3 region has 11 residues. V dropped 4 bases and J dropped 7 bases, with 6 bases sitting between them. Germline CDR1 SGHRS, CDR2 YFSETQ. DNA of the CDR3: TGCGCCAGCAGCCCCGCAAATGAGCAGTTCTTC. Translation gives CASSPANEQFF.

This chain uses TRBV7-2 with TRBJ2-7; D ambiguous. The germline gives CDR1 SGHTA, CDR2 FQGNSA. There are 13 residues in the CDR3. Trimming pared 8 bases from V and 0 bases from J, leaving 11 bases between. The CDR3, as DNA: TGTGCCAGCGCCTTCGCTGTCTCCTACGAGCAGTACTTC. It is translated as CASAFAVSYEQYF.

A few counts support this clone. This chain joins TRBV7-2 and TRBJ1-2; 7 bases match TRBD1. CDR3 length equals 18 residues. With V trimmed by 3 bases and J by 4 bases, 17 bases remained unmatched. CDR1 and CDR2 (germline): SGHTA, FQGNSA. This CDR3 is CASSFYAGTALIPYGYTF. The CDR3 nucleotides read TGTGCCAGCAGCTTTTACGCGGGGACAGCCCTAATCCCCTATGGCTACACCTTC.

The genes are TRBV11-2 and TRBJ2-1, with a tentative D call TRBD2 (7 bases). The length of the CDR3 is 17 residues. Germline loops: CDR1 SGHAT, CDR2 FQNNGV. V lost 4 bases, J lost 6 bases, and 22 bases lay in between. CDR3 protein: CASSSGLIGGHLNEQFF. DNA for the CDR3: TGTGCCAGCAGCTCGGGTTTGATCGGGGGGCACCTCAATGAGCAGTTCTTC.

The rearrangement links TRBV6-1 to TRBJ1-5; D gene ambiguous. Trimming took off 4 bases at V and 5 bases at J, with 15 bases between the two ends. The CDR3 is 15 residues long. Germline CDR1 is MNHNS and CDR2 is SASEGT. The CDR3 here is CASSAPGVGHQPQHF. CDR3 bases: TGTGCCAGCAGTGCACCAGGAGTGGGCCATCAGCCCCAGCATTTT.

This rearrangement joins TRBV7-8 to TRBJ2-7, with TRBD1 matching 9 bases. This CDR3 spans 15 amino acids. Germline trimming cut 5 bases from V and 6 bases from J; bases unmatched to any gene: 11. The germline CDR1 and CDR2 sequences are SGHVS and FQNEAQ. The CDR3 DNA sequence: TGTGCCAGCAGCCTCAGTCCCGGGACAGGGTTCGAGCAGTACTTC. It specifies CASSLSPGTGFEQYF.

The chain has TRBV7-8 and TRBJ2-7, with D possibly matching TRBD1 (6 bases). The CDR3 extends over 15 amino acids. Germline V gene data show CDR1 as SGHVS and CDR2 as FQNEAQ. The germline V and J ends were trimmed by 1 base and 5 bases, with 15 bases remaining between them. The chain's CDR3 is CASSLVARGFDEQYF. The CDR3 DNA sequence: TGTGCCAGCAGCTTAGTTGCCAGGGGTTTCGACGAGCAGTACTTC.

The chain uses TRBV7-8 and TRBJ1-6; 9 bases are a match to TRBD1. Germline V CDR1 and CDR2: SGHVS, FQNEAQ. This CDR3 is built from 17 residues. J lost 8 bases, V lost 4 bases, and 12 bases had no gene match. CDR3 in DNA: TGTGCCAGCAGCTCGACCCCCGGACAGGGGAGGGATTCACCCCTCCACTTT. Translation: CASSSTPGQGRDSPLHF.

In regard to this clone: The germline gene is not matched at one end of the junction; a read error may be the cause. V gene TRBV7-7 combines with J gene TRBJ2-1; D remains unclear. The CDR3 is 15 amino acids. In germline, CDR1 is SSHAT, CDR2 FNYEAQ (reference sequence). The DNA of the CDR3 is TGTGCTAGCAGCTTAGCAGTGGGCTCCTGCAATGAGCAGTTCTTC. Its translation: CASSLAVGSCNEQFF.

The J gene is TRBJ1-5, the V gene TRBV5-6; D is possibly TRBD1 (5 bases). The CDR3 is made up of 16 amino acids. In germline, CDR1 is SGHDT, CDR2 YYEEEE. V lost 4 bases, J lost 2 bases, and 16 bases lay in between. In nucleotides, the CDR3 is TGTGCCAGCAGCACCCAGGGAAGGGGAGGCAATCAGCCCCAGCATTTT. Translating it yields CASSTQGRGGNQPQHF. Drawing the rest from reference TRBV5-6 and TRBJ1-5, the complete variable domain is DAGVTQSPTHLIKTRGQQVTLRCSPKSGHDTVSWYQQALGQGPQFIFQYYEEEERQRGNFPDRFSGHQFPNYSSELNVNALLLGDSALYLCASSTQGRGGNQPQHFGDGTRLSIL.

The CDR3 region is CASSPVAGGPLETQYF. The CDR3 DNA reads TGTGCCAGCAGCCCCGTAGCGGGAGGGCCCTTAGAGACCCAGTACTTC. The chain employs TRBV9 and TRBJ2-5; 11 bases align to TRBD2. The germline CDR1 and CDR2 sequences are SGDLS and YYNGEE. The length of the CDR3 is 16 residues. The J segment lost 4 bases and the V segment lost 4 bases, leaving 9 bases of the junction unmatched.

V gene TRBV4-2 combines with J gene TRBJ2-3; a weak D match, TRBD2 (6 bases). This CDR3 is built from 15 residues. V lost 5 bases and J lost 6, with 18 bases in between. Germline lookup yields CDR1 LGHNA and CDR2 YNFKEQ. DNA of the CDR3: TGTGCCAGCAGCGAACCCGGGGGTCCCCTGGATACGCAGTATTTT. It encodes CASSEPGGPLDTQYF.

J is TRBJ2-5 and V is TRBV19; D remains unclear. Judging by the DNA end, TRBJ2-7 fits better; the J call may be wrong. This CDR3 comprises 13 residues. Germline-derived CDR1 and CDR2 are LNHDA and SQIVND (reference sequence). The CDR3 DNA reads TGTGCCAGTAGTATAGGTTCGGGCTACGAGCAGTACTTC. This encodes CASSIGSGYEQYF.

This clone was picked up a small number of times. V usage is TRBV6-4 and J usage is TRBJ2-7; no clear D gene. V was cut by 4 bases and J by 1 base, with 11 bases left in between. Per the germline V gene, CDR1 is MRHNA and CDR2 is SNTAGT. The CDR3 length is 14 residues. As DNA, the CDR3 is TGTGCCAGCAGTGTGGCCGATGGGTCCTACGAGCAGTACTTC. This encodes CASSVADGSYEQYF.

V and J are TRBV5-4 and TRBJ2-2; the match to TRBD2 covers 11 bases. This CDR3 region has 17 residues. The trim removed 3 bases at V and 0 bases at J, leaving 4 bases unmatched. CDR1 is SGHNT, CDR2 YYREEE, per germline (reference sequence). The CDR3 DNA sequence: TGTGCCAGCAGCTCCCCGGGACTAGCGGCGAACACCGGGGAGCTGTTTTTT. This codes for CASSSPGLAANTGELFF.

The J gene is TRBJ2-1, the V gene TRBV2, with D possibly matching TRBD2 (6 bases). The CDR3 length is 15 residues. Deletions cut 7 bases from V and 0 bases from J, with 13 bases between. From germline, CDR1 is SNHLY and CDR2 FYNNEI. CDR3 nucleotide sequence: TGTGCCAGCAAAAGGGACTTAAGCTCCTACAATGAGCAGTTCTTC. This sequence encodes CASKRDLSSYNEQFF.

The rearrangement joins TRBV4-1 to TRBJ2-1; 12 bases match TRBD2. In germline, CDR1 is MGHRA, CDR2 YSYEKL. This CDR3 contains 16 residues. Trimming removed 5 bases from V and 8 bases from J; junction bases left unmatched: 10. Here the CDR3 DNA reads TGCGCCAGCAGCTCCCGACTAGCGGGAGCCCAGCATGAGCAGTTCTTC. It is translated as CASSSRLAGAQHEQFF.

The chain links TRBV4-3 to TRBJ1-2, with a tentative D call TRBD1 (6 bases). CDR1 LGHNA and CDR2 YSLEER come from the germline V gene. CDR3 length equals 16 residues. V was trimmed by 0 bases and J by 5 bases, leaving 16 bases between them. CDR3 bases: TGCGCCAGCAGCCAAGAAGGAAAGGGGGGGTGGTATGGCTACACCTTC. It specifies CASSQEGKGGWYGYTF.

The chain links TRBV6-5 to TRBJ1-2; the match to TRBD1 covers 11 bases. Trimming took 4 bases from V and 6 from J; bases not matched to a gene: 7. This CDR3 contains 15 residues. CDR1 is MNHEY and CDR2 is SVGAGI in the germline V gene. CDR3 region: CASSSWTGGEDGYTF. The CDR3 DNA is TGTGCCAGCAGTTCATGGACAGGGGGCGAAGATGGCTACACCTTC.

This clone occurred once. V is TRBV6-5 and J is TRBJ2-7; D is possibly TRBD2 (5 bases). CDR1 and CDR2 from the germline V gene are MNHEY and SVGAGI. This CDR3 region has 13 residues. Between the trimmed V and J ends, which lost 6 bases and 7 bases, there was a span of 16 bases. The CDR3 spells CASSPYPGLEQYF. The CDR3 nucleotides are TGTGCCAGCAGCCCATATCCGGGATTGGAGCAGTACTTC.

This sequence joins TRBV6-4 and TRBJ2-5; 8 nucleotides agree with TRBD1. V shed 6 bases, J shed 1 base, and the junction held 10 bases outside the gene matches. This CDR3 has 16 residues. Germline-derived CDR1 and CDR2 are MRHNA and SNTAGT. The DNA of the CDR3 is TGTGCCAGCAGCGACCAACCCGGACAGGGCCAAGAGACCCAGTACTTC. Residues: CASSDQPGQGQETQYF.

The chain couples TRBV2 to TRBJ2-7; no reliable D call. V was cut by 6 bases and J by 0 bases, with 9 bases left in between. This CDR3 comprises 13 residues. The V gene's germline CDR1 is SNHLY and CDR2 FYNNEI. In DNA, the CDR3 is TGTGCCAGCAGCCCAGGCCTCTCCTACGAGCAGTACTTC. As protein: CASSPGLSYEQYF. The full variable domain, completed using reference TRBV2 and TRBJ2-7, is EPEVTQTPSHQVTQMGQEVILRCVPISNHLYFYWYRQILGQKVEFLVSFYNNEISEKSEIFDDQFSVERPDGSNFTLKIRSTKLEDSAMYFCASSPGLSYEQYFGPGTRLTVT.

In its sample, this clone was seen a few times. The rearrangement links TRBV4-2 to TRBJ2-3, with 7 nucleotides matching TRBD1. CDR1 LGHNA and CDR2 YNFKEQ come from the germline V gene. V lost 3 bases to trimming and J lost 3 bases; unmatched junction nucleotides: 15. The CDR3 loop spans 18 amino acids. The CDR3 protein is CASSHGAEGTAGTDTQYF. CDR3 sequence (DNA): TGTGCCAGCAGCCATGGGGCCGAAGGGACAGCAGGTACAGATACGCAGTATTTT.

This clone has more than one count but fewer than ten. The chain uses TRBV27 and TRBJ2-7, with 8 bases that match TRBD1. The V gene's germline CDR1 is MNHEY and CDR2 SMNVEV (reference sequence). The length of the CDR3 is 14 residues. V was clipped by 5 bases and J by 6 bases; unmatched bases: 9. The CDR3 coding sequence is TGTGCCAGCAGTCCCAGGGGGCAGCAACCCGAGCAGTACTTC. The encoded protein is CASSPRGQQPEQYF.